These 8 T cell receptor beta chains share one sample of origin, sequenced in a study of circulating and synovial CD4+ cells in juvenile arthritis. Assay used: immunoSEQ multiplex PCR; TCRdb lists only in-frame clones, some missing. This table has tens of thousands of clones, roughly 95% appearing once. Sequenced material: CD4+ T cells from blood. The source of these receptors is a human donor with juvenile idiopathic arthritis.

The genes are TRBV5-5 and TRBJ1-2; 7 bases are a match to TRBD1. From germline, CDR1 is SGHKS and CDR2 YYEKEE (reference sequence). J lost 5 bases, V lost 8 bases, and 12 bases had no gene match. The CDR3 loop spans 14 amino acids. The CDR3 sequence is CASTGTAPTYGYTF. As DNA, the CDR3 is TGTGCCAGTACCGGGACAGCACCCACTTATGGCTACACCTTC.

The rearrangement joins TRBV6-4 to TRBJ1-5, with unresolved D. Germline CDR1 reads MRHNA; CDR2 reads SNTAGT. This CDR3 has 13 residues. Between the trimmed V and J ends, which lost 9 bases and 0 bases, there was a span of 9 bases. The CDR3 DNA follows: TGTGCCAGTGAACGGTATAGCAATCAGCCCCAGCATTTT. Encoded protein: CASERYSNQPQHF.

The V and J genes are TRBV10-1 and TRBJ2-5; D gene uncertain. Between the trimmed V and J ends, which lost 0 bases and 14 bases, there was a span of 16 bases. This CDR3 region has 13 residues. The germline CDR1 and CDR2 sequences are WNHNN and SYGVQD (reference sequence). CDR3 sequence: CASSESSRRATYF. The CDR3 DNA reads TGCGCCAGCAGTGAGTCGTCGCGGCGAGCTACCTACTTC.

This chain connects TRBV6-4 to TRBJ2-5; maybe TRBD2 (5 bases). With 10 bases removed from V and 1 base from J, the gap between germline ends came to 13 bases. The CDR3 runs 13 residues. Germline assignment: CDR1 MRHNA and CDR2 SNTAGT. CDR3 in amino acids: CAMQKDSQETQYF. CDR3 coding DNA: TGTGCCATGCAAAAGGACTCCCAAGAGACCCAGTACTTC.

CDR3 sequence reads: CASSANRMRNSPLHF. The CDR3 coding sequence is TGTGCCAGCTCAGCTAACAGGATGCGGAATTCACCCCTCCACTTT. V usage is TRBV18 and J usage is TRBJ1-6, with D perhaps TRBD1 (5 bases). The CDR3 runs 15 residues. The V gene lost 5 bases and the J gene lost 7 bases, with 15 bases spanning the gap. CDR1 KGHSH and CDR2 LQKENI come from the germline V gene.

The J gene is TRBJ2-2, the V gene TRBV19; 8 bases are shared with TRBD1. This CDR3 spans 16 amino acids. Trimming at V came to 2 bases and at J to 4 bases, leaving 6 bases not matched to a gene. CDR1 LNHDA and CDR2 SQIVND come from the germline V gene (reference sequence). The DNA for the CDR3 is TGTGCCAGTAGTATATACGACAGGGGATTCACCGGGGAGCTGTTTTTT. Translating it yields CASSIYDRGFTGELFF.

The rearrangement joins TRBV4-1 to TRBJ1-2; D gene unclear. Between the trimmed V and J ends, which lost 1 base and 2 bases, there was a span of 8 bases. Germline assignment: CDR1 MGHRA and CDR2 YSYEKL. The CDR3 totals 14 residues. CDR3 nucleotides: TGCGCCAGCAGCCAAGGCCAGGTAAACTATGGCTACACCTTC. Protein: CASSQGQVNYGYTF.

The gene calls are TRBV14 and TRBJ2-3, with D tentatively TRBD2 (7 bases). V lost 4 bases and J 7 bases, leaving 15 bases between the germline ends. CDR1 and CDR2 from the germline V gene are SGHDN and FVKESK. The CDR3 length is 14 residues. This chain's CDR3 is CASSPEAGAHTQYF. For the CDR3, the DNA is TGTGCCAGCAGCCCAGAGGCGGGGGCGCATACGCAGTATTTT.